The T cell receptor beta chain described here comes from a study of T cells in localized non-small cell lung cancer. Here immunoSEQ multiplex PCR was the method, and the copy in TCRdb shows in-frame clones only, minus some. Among some 41,000 clones listed, 90% to 95% were seen once. The CDR3 runs 12 residues. Germline CDR1 and CDR2: SGHVS and FNYEAQ. Trimming removed 3 bases at V and 8 bases at J, with 10 bases between. This TCR was recovered from a woman aged 35 to 75 with stage II lung adenocarcinoma. The chain is built from TRBV7-6 and TRBJ1-2; possibly TRBD1 for D (6 bases). This specimen was PBMCs, taken before any cancer treatment. For the CDR3, the DNA is TGTGCCAGCAGCTTGCGTGGGGGCGGCTACACCTTC. Translated, it gives CASSLRGGGYTF.